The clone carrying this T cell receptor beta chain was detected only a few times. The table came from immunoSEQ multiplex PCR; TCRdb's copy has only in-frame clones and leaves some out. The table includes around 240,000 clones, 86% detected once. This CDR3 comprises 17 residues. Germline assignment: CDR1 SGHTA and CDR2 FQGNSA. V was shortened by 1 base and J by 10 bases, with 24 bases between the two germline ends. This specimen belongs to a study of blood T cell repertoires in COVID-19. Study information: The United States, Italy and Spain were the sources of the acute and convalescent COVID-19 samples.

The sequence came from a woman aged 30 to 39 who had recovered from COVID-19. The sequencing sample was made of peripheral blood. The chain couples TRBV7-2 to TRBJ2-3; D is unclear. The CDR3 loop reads CASSLGRRNPTLGAQYF. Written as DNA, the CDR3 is TGTGCCAGCAGCTTAGGGCGGCGGAATCCGACTTTAGGTGCGCAGTATTTT.